This entry concerns a single T cell receptor beta chain. The antigen remains undetermined. V shed 1 base and J 9 bases; nucleotides not matched to a gene: 7. Looked up from germline, CDR1 is LGHNA and CDR2 is YNFKEQ. There are 15 residues in the CDR3. Sequenced by immunoSEQ multiplex PCR; TCRdb stores in-frame clones only, minus some. The data show about 13,000 clones, 74% seen once. This sample was included in a study of graft-versus-host responses after intestinal transplantation. The overall study: Multivisceral, liver-intestinal, or isolated intestinal transplants were received by the recipients. All of the recipients had induction that used anti-thymocyte globulin, then tacrolimus and steroids for approximately 3 years. Regarding the study as a whole: Allografts from individuals with graft-donor T cell macrochimerism displayed high graft-versus-host to host-versus-graft clonal ratios. Recipient-marrow GvH clones were detected, some having first appeared in ileum or blood.

Intraepithelial and lamina propria lymphocytes were released after the graft tissue was processed. This clonotype originated in a human patient who received an intestinal transplant, so some T cells may come from the graft donor. Sample: ileum tissue, taken 16 days after intestinal transplant. V gene TRBV4-2 combines with J gene TRBJ2-1; 9 positions match TRBD2. CDR3 in DNA: TGTGCCAGCAGCCAAGTTTATAGCGGGAGAATTGAGCAGTTCTTC. Translated, it gives CASSQVYSGRIEQFF.